One sample yielded the 4 T cell receptor beta chains listed below, sequenced in a study of CD8 T cells in Susac syndrome. An amount of RNA that ranged from 0.5 to 1 ug was reverse transcribed with random hexamers. TCRdb reprocessed the immunoSEQ multiplex PCR reads via MiXCR and lists one record per CDR3 protein. The sample consists of some 240,000 distinct CDR3 sequences, 90% to 96% of them appearing once. The material sequenced was CD4+ T cells from PBMCs. The source is a human donor with Susac syndrome.

The chain uses TRBV3-1 and TRBJ1-2; D not resolved. Germline V gives CDR1 LGHDT, CDR2 YNNKEL (reference sequence). V dropped 0 bases and J dropped 8 bases, with 10 bases sitting between them. The CDR3 consists of 13 residues. The CDR3 nucleotides are TGTGCCAGCAGCCAAGATCTTTTCGGAGGCTACACCTTC. Its translation is CASSQDLFGGYTF.

The chain uses TRBV3-1 and TRBJ1-2; 7 nucleotides agree with TRBD1. Germline CDR1 LGHDT, CDR2 YNNKEL (reference sequence). The CDR3 totals 14 residues. Trimming cost V 4 bases and J 5 bases; bases outside gene matches: 7. The CDR3 loop is CASSPRQGRYGYTF. The CDR3 DNA reads as TGTGCCAGCAGCCCGAGACAGGGTCGGTATGGCTACACCTTC.

J is TRBJ2-1 and V is TRBV11-2, with D uncertain. Trimming removed 5 bases at V and 5 bases at J, with 10 bases between. CDR1 and CDR2 (germline): SGHAT, FQNNGV. The CDR3 totals 13 residues. CDR3: CASSLAANNEQFF. The CDR3 region has the DNA TGTGCCAGCAGCCTCGCAGCGAACAATGAGCAGTTCTTC.

This clonotype was recorded once. V usage is TRBV30 and J usage is TRBJ1-2, with 12 positions matching TRBD1. The V and J ends lost 3 bases and 8 bases, in that order; junction bases with no gene match: 7. Germline-derived CDR1 and CDR2 are GTSNPN and SVGIG (reference sequence). This CDR3 spans 14 amino acids. CDR3 nucleotides: TGTGCCTGGAGCGTGGGACAGGGGGCAAGAGGCTACACCTTC. Amino acids: CAWSVGQGARGYTF. Full variable domain (missing parts from reference TRBV30 and TRBJ1-2): SQTIHQWPATLVQPVGSPLSLECTVEGTSNPNLYWYRQAAGRGLQLLFYSVGIGQISSEVPQNLSASRPQDRQFILSSKKLLLSDSGFYLCAWSVGQGARGYTFGSGTRLTVV.